Listed below are T cell receptor beta chains from one sample, sequenced in a study of T-cell reconstitution after alpha-beta-depleted transplantation in children. Each CDR3 protein is one row after TCRdb ran MiXCR on the PCR reads. The data show around 440,000 distinct CDR3 sequences, about 10% seen once. The sequences come from PBMCs, collected before TCRalphabeta/CD19-depleted stem cell transplant. Receptor source: a child aged 2 to 15 with inherited bone marrow failure, due to receive a stem cell transplant. Each CDR3 is given with its conserved first and last residue. Fields, in order: J gene, D gene, V gene, clone size, CDR3 protein, CDR3 DNA. A D gene is named only where the DNA matches it firmly. A clone size is listed for some rows: how often the clone was seen (once, few, many), or a class if it is expanded.

TRBJ1-5	TRBD1	TRBV20-1	many	CSARVPGRGLQPQHF	TGCAGTGCTAGGGTCCCCGGCAGGGGGCTTCAGCCCCAGCATTTT
TRBJ1-6	NA	TRBV5-1	NA	CASSLEAAWGPLHF	TGCGCCAGCAGCTTGGAGGCAGCTTGGGGACCCCTCCACTTT
TRBJ2-2	NA	TRBV24-1	many	CATSENTGELFF	TGTGCCACCAGTGAAAACACCGGGGAGCTGTTTTTT
TRBJ2-2	TRBD2	TRBV20-1	many	CSARVLAGFTGELFF	TGCAGTGCTAGGGTGCTAGCGGGATTCACCGGGGAGCTGTTTTTT
TRBJ2-2	TRBD1	TRBV5-1	many	CASSNRQGETGELFF	TGCGCCAGCAGCAATCGACAGGGAGAGACCGGGGAGCTGTTTTTT
TRBJ1-2	TRBD1	TRBV27	few	CASSSGTGGLYGYTF	TGTGCCAGCAGTTCCGGGACAGGGGGCTTGTATGGCTACACCTTC
TRBJ2-5	TRBD2	TRBV7-2	few	CASSLAGGRSETQYF	TGTGCCAGCAGCTTAGCCGGCGGGAGGTCGGAGACCCAGTACTTC
TRBJ1-2	NA	TRBV4-3	NA	CASSQSAKEGDGYTF	TGCGCCAGCAGCCAGTCAGCTAAGGAGGGAGATGGCTACACCTTC
TRBJ1-2	NA	TRBV3-1	many	CASSQVERGSYTF	TGTGCCAGCAGCCAAGTAGAGAGGGGAAGCTACACCTTC
TRBJ1-2	TRBD1	TRBV4-2	many	CASSQGQGTHLNYGYTF	TGTGCCAGCAGCCAAGGACAGGGGACCCATCTTAACTATGGCTACACCTTC
TRBJ1-2	NA	TRBV7-2	many	CASSFMTASNYGYTF	TGTGCCAGCAGCTTCATGACAGCGTCTAACTATGGCTACACCTTC
TRBJ2-5	NA	TRBV30	NA	CAWSIAALGAQYF	TGTGCCTGGAGTATAGCTGCGTTGGGGGCCCAGTACTTC
TRBJ1-4	NA	TRBV3-1	many	CASSTPGNGEKLFF	TGTGCCAGCAGCACCCCGGGGAACGGCGAAAAACTGTTTTTT
TRBJ1-6	TRBD1	TRBV4-3	many	CASSRQGDSPLHF	TGCGCCAGCAGCCGACAGGGAGATTCACCCCTCCACTTT
TRBJ2-7	NA	TRBV20-1	many	CSARVSGTYEQYF	TGCAGTGCTAGAGTTTCCGGCACCTACGAGCAGTACTTC
TRBJ2-7	NA	TRBV6-5	many	CASSSPGTPYEQYF	TGTGCCAGCAGTTCTCCAGGGACCCCCTACGAGCAGTACTTC
TRBJ2-1	TRBD2	TRBV7-2	NA	CASSPGTSGRISEQFF	TGTGCCAGCAGCCCCGGGACTAGCGGGAGGATCTCTGAGCAGTTCTTC
TRBJ2-3	NA	TRBV5-6	many	CASSLSRGTDTQYF	TGTGCCAGCAGCTTGTCTCGGGGCACAGATACGCAGTATTTT
TRBJ1-5	NA	TRBV7-9	many	CASSLGGGHPLYQPQHF	TGTGCCAGCAGCTTAGGTGGGGGACACCCCCTCTATCAGCCCCAGCATTTT
TRBJ2-3	NA	TRBV20-1	many	CSARRRRGTDTQYF	TGCAGTGCTAGGAGGAGGCGGGGCACAGATACGCAGTATTTT
TRBJ1-2	NA	TRBV12-3/TRBV12-4	many	CASRGWDGDYGYTF	TGTGCCAGCAGGGGATGGGACGGAGACTATGGCTACACCTTC
TRBJ1-1	TRBD1	TRBV5-1	many	CASSWTGTEAFF	TGCGCCAGCAGCTGGACAGGAACTGAAGCTTTCTTT
TRBJ2-1	NA	TRBV20-1	many	CSARDGYGVVGYNEQFF	TGCAGTGCTAGAGATGGATACGGGGTAGTGGGTTACAATGAGCAGTTCTTC
TRBJ2-2	NA	TRBV7-9	NA	CASRPQGLRTGELFF	TGTGCCAGCAGGCCACAGGGTTTGCGCACCGGGGAGCTGTTTTTT
TRBJ2-7	NA	TRBV29-1	NA	CSVLGQGYEQYF	TGCAGCGTTCTGGGACAAGGCTACGAGCAGTACTTC
TRBJ1-1	NA	TRBV5-1	NA	CASSLLVQGRDTEAFF	TGCGCCAGCAGCTTGCTCGTACAGGGTAGAGACACTGAAGCTTTCTTT
TRBJ2-4	NA	TRBV3-1	many	CASSQRGTWDIQYF	TGTGCCAGCAGCCAAAGGGGGACTTGGGACATTCAGTACTTC
TRBJ1-5	NA	TRBV6-5	many	CASSYSITGGRVSNQPQHF	TGTGCCAGCAGTTACTCGATTACGGGAGGGAGAGTTAGCAATCAGCCCCAGCATTTT
TRBJ2-5	TRBD2	TRBV6-1	few	CASSRRGGSLETQYF	TGTGCCAGCAGCCGTAGGGGCGGGAGTTTGGAGACCCAGTACTTC
TRBJ2-5	NA	TRBV18	few	CASSPSLQFQETQYF	TGTGCCAGCTCACCCTCCCTTCAATTTCAAGAGACCCAGTACTTC
TRBJ2-7	NA	TRBV20-1	many	CSAREGAVAYEQYF	TGCAGTGCTAGAGAGGGGGCGGTGGCCTACGAGCAGTACTTC
TRBJ2-5	NA	TRBV20-1	many	CSARDRLGRETQYF	TGCAGTGCTAGAGATCGTTTGGGTCGGGAGACCCAGTACTTC
TRBJ2-5	NA	TRBV29-1	many	CSVGGVDWETQYF	TGCAGCGTTGGTGGAGTTGACTGGGAGACCCAGTACTTC
TRBJ2-7	NA	TRBV12-3/TRBV12-4	few	CASSLKRVGIEYF	TGTGCCAGCAGTTTAAAACGCGTAGGGATAGAGTACTTC
TRBJ2-1	NA	TRBV20-1	many	CSAPGGRPYNEQFF	TGCAGTGCTCCCGGGGGGCGCCCCTACAATGAGCAGTTCTTC
TRBJ1-5	NA	TRBV20-1	many	CSARDRGQPQHF	TGCAGTGCTAGAGATCGGGGGCAGCCCCAGCATTTT
TRBJ2-7	TRBD1	TRBV12-3/TRBV12-4	many	CASTSGRGSSYEQYF	TGTGCCAGCACCTCCGGCAGGGGGAGCTCCTACGAGCAGTACTTC
TRBJ2-5	TRBD2	TRBV6-2/TRBV6-3	many	CASGTSAETQYF	TGTGCCAGCGGGACTAGCGCAGAGACCCAGTACTTC
TRBJ1-1	NA	TRBV7-9	NA	CASPPEGEAEAFF	TGTGCCAGCCCGCCGGAAGGGGAGGCTGAAGCTTTCTTT
TRBJ2-2	NA	TRBV13	many	CASRANPANTGELFF	TGTGCCAGCAGGGCTAACCCCGCGAACACCGGGGAGCTGTTTTTT
TRBJ2-7	TRBD2	TRBV7-2	NA	CASSPGASGATYEQYF	TGTGCCAGCAGCCCCGGGGCTAGCGGGGCAACCTACGAGCAGTACTTC
TRBJ2-1	NA	TRBV29-1	many	CSVGGAGGPISYNEQFF	TGCAGCGTTGGAGGAGCGGGTGGACCTATTTCCTACAATGAGCAGTTCTTC
TRBJ2-2	TRBD2	TRBV7-2	many	CATRSGTNTGELFF	TGTGCCACCAGAAGCGGGACGAACACCGGGGAGCTGTTTTTT
TRBJ2-7	NA	TRBV27	many	CASSPSGTPYEQYF	TGTGCCAGCAGCCCATCGGGGACCCCCTACGAGCAGTACTTC
TRBJ1-3	NA	TRBV7-9	few	CASRPWTSGNTIYF	TGTGCCAGCAGACCATGGACCTCTGGAAACACCATATATTTT
TRBJ2-7	NA	TRBV4-1	many	CASSPGSSLYEQYF	TGCGCCAGCAGCCCCGGCTCTAGCTTGTACGAGCAGTACTTC
TRBJ2-1	NA	TRBV25-1	many	CASRHREYNEQFF	TGTGCCAGCAGGCACAGGGAATACAATGAGCAGTTCTTC
TRBJ2-7	TRBD1	TRBV20-1	many	CSARDRPSYEQYF	TGCAGTGCTAGGGACAGGCCCTCCTACGAGCAGTACTTC
TRBJ2-1	NA	TRBV6-5	NA	CASSPGDYPRDEQFF	TGTGCCAGCAGCCCAGGGGACTACCCCAGAGATGAGCAGTTCTTC
TRBJ2-3	TRBD2	TRBV6-5	NA	CASRAGGPGDTQYF	TGTGCCAGCAGAGCGGGAGGGCCGGGGGATACGCAGTATTTT
TRBJ2-1	NA	TRBV20-1	many	CSATDPGRMTYNEQFF	TGCAGTGCTACGGACCCCGGGAGAATGACCTACAATGAGCAGTTCTTC
TRBJ2-1	TRBD2	TRBV9	many	CASSVEGRGDEQFF	TGTGCCAGCAGCGTAGAGGGGAGGGGCGATGAGCAGTTCTTC
TRBJ2-1	NA	TRBV6-1	NA	CASRPTPPSSYNEQFF	TGTGCCAGCAGGCCGACACCTCCGAGCTCCTACAATGAGCAGTTCTTC
TRBJ1-2	NA	TRBV4-1	many	CASSQERTRTYGYTF	TGCGCCAGCAGCCAAGAGAGAACGAGAACCTATGGCTACACCTTC
TRBJ2-7	NA	TRBV2	few	CASSGFNPTGSSLTYEQYF	TGTGCCAGCAGTGGATTTAATCCGACAGGCTCCTCTCTAACCTACGAGCAGTACTTC
TRBJ2-1	TRBD2	TRBV10-2	many	CASSRGLAGSNEQFF	TGCGCCAGCAGTCGGGGACTAGCGGGAAGCAATGAGCAGTTCTTC
TRBJ2-7	NA	TRBV7-2	many	CASSFWGTYEQYF	TGTGCCAGCAGCTTCTGGGGAACCTACGAGCAGTACTTC
TRBJ2-1	NA	TRBV5-1	many	CASSSIEGGYNEQFF	TGCGCCAGCAGTTCGATAGAGGGGGGGTACAATGAGCAGTTCTTC
TRBJ2-3	TRBD2	TRBV3-1	NA	CASSQALWTSGPRTDTQYF	TGTGCCAGCAGCCAAGCCCTCTGGACTAGCGGGCCCCGCACAGATACGCAGTATTTT
TRBJ2-2	NA	TRBV30	NA	CAWDAGGELFF	TGTGCCTGGGACGCGGGCGGGGAGCTGTTTTTT